A single T cell receptor beta chain is shown here with its context. The sample holds many counts of this clonotype. The antigen it binds to is not known. Base quality data are lacking; no much larger clone is found one base away. These data belong to a study of T cells in Graves' hyperthyroidism and ophthalmopathy (dated by TCRdb to the late 2010s). Describing the broader study: Peripheral blood samples were taken at the time of initial diagnosis, prior to any treatment. To identify TCR V-J signatures that set the groups apart, the researchers used a discovery cohort of 100 patients, made up of 40 to 45 with Graves' ophthalmopathy and about 60 with stable Graves' hyperthyroidism. TCR Vbeta CDR3 sequencing of 135 peripheral blood samples (fewer than 45 ophthalmopathy, over 70 hyperthyroidism and roughly 17 progressor patients) is reported in the paper. Prospective prediction of ophthalmopathy was tested in an independent validation cohort consisting of 18 hyperthyroidism patients and around 16 patients who later progressed to ophthalmopathy. In addition, the study compared T-cell repertoires in thyroid tissue and in blood from roughly 6 Graves' hyperthyroidism patients. After blood sampling, hyperthyroidism patients were treated with methimazole at a starting dose of 30 mg daily, and ophthalmopathy patients were treated with high-dose intravenous methylprednisolone. The 100 discovery patients were randomly divided into training and test sets at a 7:3 ratio. General findings and caveats noted by the study authors: Sample size was not statistically predetermined, and investigators were not blinded to group allocation. Most expanded thyroid clonotypes (frequency above 0.001) were also detected in blood, a finding suggesting that blood repertoires may reflect thyroid immune responses. Ophthalmopathy was separated from stable hyperthyroidism by a 13 V-J signature model, with approximately 85% sensitivity and 81% to 82% specificity obtained in cross-validation and 80%/75% obtained in testing. In validation, the model predicted progression to ophthalmopathy a median of 6.5 months before onset, with approximately 68% sensitivity and 72.22% specificity.

TCR beta CDR3 regions were amplified from RNA transcripts. A first-round RT-PCR of the TCR CDR3 used the HTBI primer set with the Qiagen OneStep RT-PCR kit. A second multiplex PCR round built the libraries, followed by size selection and purification. The libraries were sequenced on an Illumina HiSeq2000 using paired-end 100 bp reads. Under the source paper's analysis protocol: Raw data were processed with SOAPnuke, discarding reads with adapters, uncalled bases, mean Phred below 15, or no exact constant-primer or identifier match. High-quality paired reads were merged with COPE v1.2.5, and unique nucleotide sequences were defined as clonotypes. Clonotypes were aligned to IMGT TRBV, TRBD and TRBJ reference segments using MiTCR v1.1. The analysis included only V-J combinations with a frequency above 0.0001, which together covered 99.2% of the repertoires. The TCS score was defined as the ratio of F50 (clonal expansion) to E x V (chaos), calculated using BLOSUM62-based TCRdist between CDR3 peptides within each V-J. Welch's t-statistics and random forest reduced roughly 500 V-J features to fewer than 15, which were used in a naive Bayes classifier (R e1071). The raw public data were reprocessed by TCRdb itself: fastp quality trimming at Q25, MiXCR clonotype calling, in-frame beta chains only. Every CDR3 protein is listed once, alongside the most common genes and DNA of its rows. The V and J calls reflect TCRdb's pipeline rather than the authors' work. This sample is represented by around 500,000 distinct CDR3 sequences; 14% of them were singletons. Approximately 13% of the sample comes from the top ten.

The CDR3 numbers 16 residues from cysteine through phenylalanine. The sequence is cut down to CDR3 DNA, 48 bases in frame from base 1. From a lookup of the germline V gene, CDR1 and CDR2 are KGHSH and LQKENI. V lost 2 bases and J lost 0 bases; the stretch between them is 12 bases long. Stable Graves' hyperthyroidism was defined as no progression to ophthalmopathy during 18 months of follow-up. Hyperthyroidism patients were newly diagnosed, with disease duration under 2 months, and aged 18 to 65 years. The study excluded patients with uncontrolled infections, other autoimmune diseases, pregnancy or lactation. Diagnoses were based on clinical symptoms, serum thyroxine and TRAb, thyroid ultrasound and orbital computed tomography. PBMCs were isolated from 10 ml of fresh peripheral blood by Ficoll-Paque density gradient centrifugation. Total RNA was extracted using Trizol reagent, and RNA quality was assessed on an Agilent 2100 Bioanalyzer.

The source material was blood. This sequence originates from a woman in her 40s with Graves' hyperthyroidism. The rearrangement joined TRBV18 to TRBJ2-3; no D gene call is confident. The CDR3 protein: CASSPTGFSSTDTQYF. The DNA sequence is as follows: TGTGCCAGCTCACCAACGGGCTTTTCTAGCACAGATACGCAGTATTTT.